The rows below give T cell receptor beta chains drawn from one sample of a study of regulatory T cells in long-lasting Graves disease. From the multiplex PCR reads, TCRdb called clonotypes with MiXCR, one entry per CDR3 protein. The sample yields about 400,000 distinct CDR3 sequences, less than 25% seen once. The input for sequencing was peripheral blood mononuclear cells (PBMCs), taken when the disease was refractory, from a patient treated with antithyroid drugs. These TCRs come from a female donor with Graves disease. Each CDR3 is given with its conserved first and last residue.

V gene	CDR3 length	J gene	CDR3 protein
TRBV7-3	13	TRBJ1-2	CASSSQGTDGYTF
TRBV2	13	TRBJ2-5	CASSDGFQETQYF
TRBV5-6	13	TRBJ1-2	CASSLGDGYGYTF
TRBV5-4	19	TRBJ1-2	CASSYHPSQGARLRNGYTF
TRBV3-1	15	TRBJ2-7	CASSQGASGSEVQYF
TRBV6-1	11	TRBJ2-7	CDHGQSYEQYF
TRBV2	13	TRBJ2-5	CASSEVKAGTHYF
TRBV7-9	13	TRBJ1-2	CASSLGWTIGYTF
TRBV7-2	15	TRBJ1-2	CASTPTELSGYGYTF
TRBV14	16	TRBJ2-7	CASSRITGAERYEQYF
TRBV2	13	TRBJ2-3	CASSRDSTDTQYF
TRBV6-5	14	TRBJ2-5	CASSYGTWAETQYF
TRBV6-1	12	TRBJ1-2	CASSQDSYGYTF
TRBV19	12	TRBJ2-7	CASTSPRNKQYF
TRBV5-1	13	TRBJ2-7	CASSLAAGGEQYF
TRBV6-1	15	TRBJ2-7	CASRGLAGGPDEQYF
TRBV12-3/TRBV12-4	17	TRBJ1-5	CASSLPPGQISNQPQHF
TRBV2	16	TRBJ1-2	CASSEQGQGSNYGYTF
TRBV20-1	15	TRBJ2-7	CSAQDRGLSSYEQYF
TRBV7-2	15	TRBJ1-4	CASSLGGGTNEKLFF
TRBV7-2	16	TRBJ2-1	CASSLEPLPPYNEQFF
TRBV28	15	TRBJ2-1	CASSLLQGEYNEQFF
TRBV7-9	12	TRBJ2-7	CASSKDPYEQYF
TRBV5-1	15	TRBJ1-1	CASSLDSGMNTEAFF
TRBV6-2/TRBV6-3	11	TRBJ2-7	CASSYRLSQYF
TRBV10-3	15	TRBJ1-1	CAISGKDRVNTEAFF
TRBV3-1	16	TRBJ2-5	CASSQVVAVLQETQYF
TRBV11-2	14	TRBJ2-5	CASSLLAVPGTQYF
TRBV19	18	TRBJ1-5	CASSIVRGRKYSNQPQHF
TRBV2	12	TRBJ1-1	CASSGQAPQAFF
TRBV28	13	TRBJ2-7	CASQEGASDEQYF
TRBV7-2	12	TRBJ2-7	CASSSSGYEQYF
TRBV7-2	17	TRBJ2-7	CASSLASLLGAPYEQYF
TRBV3-1	16	TRBJ2-2	CASSQDLPGFTGELFF
TRBV3-1	17	TRBJ2-6	CASSQDGSGTGANVLTF
TRBV12-3/TRBV12-4	15	TRBJ2-7	CASSRGLAGPYEQYF
TRBV27	14	TRBJ1-2	CASSLYRGVGGYTF
TRBV7-9	15	TRBJ2-2	CASSSGHSNTGELFF
TRBV20-1	15	TRBJ1-1	CSARDLERGDTEAFF
TRBV5-1	15	TRBJ2-4	CASRRAGGTKNIQYF
TRBV19	13	TRBJ1-2	CASSISSNYGYTF